The clone carrying this T cell receptor (beta chain) was counted once. The germline V gene has CDR1 MGHRA and CDR2 YSYEKL. The V and J ends lost 0 bases and 13 bases respectively, with 18 bases between them. The length of the CDR3 is 14 residues. This entry belongs to a study of long-term antiretroviral therapy in people with HIV. The immunoSEQ assay was v3.0, run at survey level. TCRdb's copy holds only in-frame clones and misses some; the assay was immunoSEQ multiplex PCR. The data show tens of thousands of clones, 70% to 90% seen once. This receptor was taken from a man aged 18 to 29 with HIV. This specimen was unsorted PBMCs, taken 2.2 years after starting antiretroviral therapy. The V and J genes are TRBV4-1 and TRBJ1-2; D is perhaps TRBD1 (5 bases). This CDR3 reads CASSQELGRGYGTF. In nucleotides, the CDR3 is TGCGCCAGCAGCCAAGAATTGGGACGGGGTTACGGCACCTTC.